Following are 6 T cell receptor beta chains from one sample sequenced in a study of T cell clonality in common variable immunodeficiency. Study observations and caveats: Fewer deletions and N-nucleotide insertions were reportedly seen in common variable immunodeficiency TCR beta sequences.

Which antigens these TCRs recognize remains unknown. Profiling relied on immunoSEQ multiplex PCR, and the TCRdb table lists in-frame clones only, not all of them. The sample shows roughly 20,000 clones, none of them appearing just once. Sequencing was carried out using peripheral blood mononuclear cells. These receptors were obtained from a human donor with common variable immunodeficiency.

Only a few counts were recorded for this clone. The CDR3 goes on 3 residues after the read ends, and that part is filled in from the germline J gene. V usage is TRBV19 and J usage is TRBJ1-4; 9 bases match TRBD1. The CDR3 spans 14 residues. V trimming: 6 bases; J trimming: 5 bases; junction bases outside the gene matches: 4. Germline-derived CDR1 and CDR2 are LNHDA and SQIVND (reference sequence). CDR3 DNA, as far as it was read: TGTGCCAGTAGCCGGACAGGGGCAAATGAAAAA. This translates into CASSRTGANEK. The full CDR3 sequence reads CASSRTGANEKLFF. The full variable domain, rest sourced from reference TRBV19 and TRBJ1-4, is DGGITQSPKYLFRKEGQNVTLSCEQNLNHDAMYWYRQDPGQGLRLIYYSQIVNDFQKGDIAEGYSVSREKKESFPLTVTSAQKNPTAFYLCASSRTGANEKLFFGSGTQLSVL.

In this sample, this clone turned up a few times. Read sequence stops 3 residues before the CDR3 end, and the germline J gene provides the missing end. This sequence joins TRBV6-1 and TRBJ2-1; 9 bases agree with TRBD2. Looked up from germline, CDR1 is MNHNS and CDR2 is SASEGT. This CDR3 is built from 16 residues. V shed 4 bases, J shed 9 bases, and the junction held 13 bases outside the gene matches. The sequenced CDR3 bases are TGTGCCAGCAGTGTCGGGGGGACTAGCCCATCGGGTGAG. Its protein is CASSVGGTSPSGE. The whole CDR3 protein is CASSVGGTSPSGEQFF.

This clone came up a few times. The CDR3 DNA, read in part, is TGTGCCAGCTCACCACGCGGCAGGGGGTATGGC. Protein product: CASSPRGRGYG. The whole CDR3 reads CASSPRGRGYGYTF. J is TRBJ1-2 and V is TRBV18; 7 bases agree with TRBD1. The observed sequence ends 3 residues before the CDR3 terminus, with the missing tail filled in from the germline J gene. CDR1 and CDR2 (germline): KGHSH, LQKENI. Trimming at V came to 1 base and at J to 5 bases, leaving 4 bases not matched to a gene. The CDR3 extends over 14 amino acids.

This clone appeared a few times. The CDR3 end lies 3 residues beyond the end of the read and is filled in from the germline J gene. The chain couples TRBV19 to TRBJ1-5; D call uncertain. Trimming removed 1 base at V and 0 bases at J, with 4 bases between. This CDR3 is 14 amino acids long. Germline CDR1 is LNHDA and CDR2 is SQIVND (reference sequence). Incomplete CDR3 DNA: TGTGCCAGTAGTATAGGTTATAGCAATCAGCCC. Amino acids: CASSIGYSNQP. The whole CDR3 is CASSIGYSNQPQHF.

There are a few counts of this clone. The CDR3 goes on 3 residues after the read ends, and that part is filled in from the germline J gene. This same CDR3 is encoded by further DNA sequences in the sample. The chain couples TRBV7-9 to TRBJ1-6, with D uncertain. The CDR3 has 15 residues. Germline CDR1 reads SEHNR; CDR2 reads FQNEAQ (reference sequence). The V end lost 1 base, the J end lost 7 bases, and 11 bases lay between the germline ends. Partial CDR3 DNA: TGTGCCAGCAGCTTAGAAGGGTTGGGCAATTCACCC. This encodes CASSLEGLGNSP. The full CDR3 is CASSLEGLGNSPLHF.

This clone was observed a handful of times. CDR3 bases read: TGTGCCAGCAGCCTAAGGCCCTCGGACTTACACAATGAG. Residues: CASSLRPSDLHNE. The full CDR3 reads CASSLRPSDLHNEQFF. The chain couples TRBV7-3 to TRBJ2-1; D possibly corresponds to TRBD2 (5 bases). Sequencing ends 3 residues short of the CDR3 end; the germline J gene provides the rest. V shed 5 bases and J shed 5 bases, with 19 bases lying between them. The CDR3 spans 16 residues. CDR1 and CDR2 (germline): SGHTA, FQGTGA.